The entry that follows covers one TCR beta chain sequence. Its target is unknown. This sample is part of a study of CD8+CD57+ T cells in acquired aplastic anemia. Study background: Sorted CD4+ and CD8+ cells gave a mean 3.2 ug DNA, range about 0.19 to 27.4 ug. Healthy-donor CD4+ cells averaged roughly 10.8 million reads.

Points from the study as a whole: Patients and controls were found to share some 30 CD8+ CDR3 sequences. Levels of CD8+ Simpson's diversity were not significantly distinct in patients versus controls.

Genomic DNA, serving as template, underwent TCR beta VDJ and CDR3 profiling. In TCRdb, the reads were re-called with MiXCR into one record per CDR3 protein. The table has about 160,000 distinct CDR3 sequences, roughly 45% seen once. The V end lost 3 bases, the J end lost 4 bases, and 6 bases lay between the germline ends. Germline lookup yields CDR1 KGHSH and CDR2 LQKENI. CDR3 length: 12 residues. The source of this sequence is a human donor in good health. The sequencing sample was made of sorted CD4+, CD8+, or CD8+CD57+ T cells (not recorded which) from PBMCs. The J gene is TRBJ2-5, the V gene TRBV18, with D unclear. The CDR3 DNA sequence: TGTGCCAGCTCACCGTTCCGAGAGACCCAGTACTTC. As protein: CASSPFRETQYF.